Below are 3 T cell receptor beta chains sequenced from a single sample in a study of T-cell reconstitution after alpha-beta-depleted transplantation in children listed by TCRdb under 2016. Library preparation used PCR. The sample was run on an Illumina HiSeq 2500. TCR library preparation used molecular barcoding, with unique molecular identifiers applied to normalize quantification of the TCRbeta repertoire. Starting from the raw public reads, TCRdb applied fastp trimming at Q25, assembled clones with MiXCR and retained in-frame beta chains. Records with the same CDR3 protein are collapsed into one entry carrying the most frequent genes and DNA. This sample holds some 590,000 distinct CDR3 sequences; roughly 10% were observed only once. The ten largest make up less than 5% of the sample. Sequencing used PBMCs from the stem cell graft donor, obtained from the stem cell graft. The receptors were gathered from a human donor who donated a stem cell graft to a child with acute myeloid leukemia.

This clonotype showed up many times. The chain combines TRBV10-3 with TRBJ2-3, with TRBD2 as a possible D gene (6 bases). Deletions cut 0 bases from V and 0 bases from J, with 10 bases between. The germline CDR1 and CDR2 sequences are ENHRY and SYGVKD. The CDR3 covers 16 residues. The CDR3 DNA sequence: TGTGCCATCAGTGAGTCGATGGAGGGGAGCACAGATACGCAGTATTTT. It yields the protein CAISESMEGSTDTQYF.

V usage is TRBV5-1 and J usage is TRBJ2-7; 8 bases fit TRBD1. The J segment lost 4 bases and the V segment lost 4 bases, leaving 13 bases of the junction unmatched. Germline CDR1 and CDR2: SGHRS and YFSETQ. The CDR3 runs to 16 residues. DNA of the CDR3: TGCGCCAGCAGCCAGCCCCTCCGGACAGGGCGGTACGAGCAGTACTTC. Protein: CASSQPLRTGRYEQYF.

This clonotype has a count of ten or more. The chain joins TRBV29-1 to TRBJ2-2; 9 bases map to TRBD2. The germline gives CDR1 SQVTM, CDR2 ANQGSEA. CDR3 size: 14 residues. V gave up 8 bases and J gave up 5 bases; unmatched junction bases: 9. The CDR3 DNA reads TGCAGCCATAGTAGCGGGAGTGAAACCGGGGAGCTGTTTTTT. Translating it yields CSHSSGSETGELFF.